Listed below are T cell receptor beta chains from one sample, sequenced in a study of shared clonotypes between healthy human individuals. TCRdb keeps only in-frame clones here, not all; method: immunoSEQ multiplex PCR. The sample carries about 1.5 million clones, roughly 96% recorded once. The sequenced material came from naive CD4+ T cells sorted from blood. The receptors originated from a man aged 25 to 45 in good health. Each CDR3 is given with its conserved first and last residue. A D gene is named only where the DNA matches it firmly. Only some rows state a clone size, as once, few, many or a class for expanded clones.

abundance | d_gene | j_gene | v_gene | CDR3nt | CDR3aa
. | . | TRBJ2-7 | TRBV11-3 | TGTGCCAGCAGACCACAAAACTACGAGCAGTACTTC | CASRPQNYEQYF
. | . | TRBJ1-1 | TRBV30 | TGTGCCTGGAGTGTAAACACACACTCTGAAGCTTTCTTT | CAWSVNTHSEAFF
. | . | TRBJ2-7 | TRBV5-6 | TGTGCCAGCAGCTTGGGAGGGGGGAAATACGAGCAGTACTTC | CASSLGGGKYEQYF
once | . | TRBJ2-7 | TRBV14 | TGTGCCAGCAGAAACGAGCAGTACTTC | CASRNEQYF
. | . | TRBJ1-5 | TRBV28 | TGTGCCAGCCACAGACGGGGCACGGTTTCTGGTCCCCAGCATTTT | CASHRRGTVSGPQHF
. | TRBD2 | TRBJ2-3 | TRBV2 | TGTGCCAGCAGCGACCGACTAGCGGGAGGACGCTATACGCAGTATTTT | CASSDRLAGGRYTQYF
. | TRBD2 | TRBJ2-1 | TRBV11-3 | TGTGCCAGCAGCCCCGGGACTATCTCCTACAATGAGCAGTTCTTC | CASSPGTISYNEQFF
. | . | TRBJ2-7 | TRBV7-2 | TGTGCCAGCAGCGTTCTGGGTACCGAGCAGTACTTC | CASSVLGTEQYF
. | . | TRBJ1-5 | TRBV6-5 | TGTGCCAGCAGTTACTCAGCCCCGTCTTACGGGGGGCCCCAGCATTTT | CASSYSAPSYGGPQHF
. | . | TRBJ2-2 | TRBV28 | TGTGCCAGCAGACTAGCAGCTAACACCGGGGAGCTGTTTTTT | CASRLAANTGELFF
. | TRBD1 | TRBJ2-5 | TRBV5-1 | TGCGCCAGCAGTCAGGACAGGGAGTACCAAGAGACCCAGTACTTC | CASSQDREYQETQYF
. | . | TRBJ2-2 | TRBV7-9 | TGTGCCAGAAGCCGACAGATTTACAACTCCACCGGGGAGCTGTTTTTT | CARSRQIYNSTGELFF
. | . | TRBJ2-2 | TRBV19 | TGTGCCAGTAGTGGCCGGACGAACACCGGGGAGCTGTTTTTT | CASSGRTNTGELFF
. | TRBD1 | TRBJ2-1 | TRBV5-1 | TGCGCCAGCAGCTTAAGTGGGACAGGGGCCTACAATGAGCAGTTCTTC | CASSLSGTGAYNEQFF
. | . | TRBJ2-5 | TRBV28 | TGTGCCAGCAGAAACCCGAGGGGGTGGGGGGAGACCCAGTACTTC | CASRNPRGWGETQYF
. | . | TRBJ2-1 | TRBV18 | TGTGCCAGCTCAGATTCAGTTCCGTCCTACAATGAGCAGTTCTTC | CASSDSVPSYNEQFF
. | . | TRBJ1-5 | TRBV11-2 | TGTGCCAGCAGCTTAGTACGCGACCAGCCCCAGCATTTT | CASSLVRDQPQHF
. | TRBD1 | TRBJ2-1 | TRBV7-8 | TGTGCCAGCAGCCCCCCCACAGGGGTCTACAATGAGCAGTTCTTC | CASSPPTGVYNEQFF
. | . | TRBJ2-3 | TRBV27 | TGTGCCAGCAGTCCGGGACCCAACACAGATACGCAGTATTTT | CASSPGPNTDTQYF
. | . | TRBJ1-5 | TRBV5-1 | TGCGCCAGCAGCTTCGGGACCGCCGCCAATCAGCCCCAGCATTTT | CASSFGTAANQPQHF
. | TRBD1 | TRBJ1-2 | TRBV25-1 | TGTGCCAGCAGTGAAGGAGGCTCGACAGGGAGCTATGGCTACACCTTC | CASSEGGSTGSYGYTF
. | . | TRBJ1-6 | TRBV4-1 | TGCGCCAGCAGCCAGACCCGGACCAATAATTCACCCCTCCACTTT | CASSQTRTNNSPLHF
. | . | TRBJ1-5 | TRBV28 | TGTGCCAGCAGTGGGGGACGGTTTGGATACCAGCCCCAGCATTTT | CASSGGRFGYQPQHF
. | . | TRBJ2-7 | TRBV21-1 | TGTGCCAGCAGCTCCTCCGGGACAGGAACCGGCGAGCAGTACTTC | CASSSSGTGTGEQYF
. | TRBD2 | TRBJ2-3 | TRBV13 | TGTGCCAGCAGCTTGAGGACTAGTGTACCAGATACGCAGTATTTT | CASSLRTSVPDTQYF
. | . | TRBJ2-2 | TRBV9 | TGTGCCAGCAGCGTAGAGACAGCGTTTGGCACCGGGGAGCTGTTTTTT | CASSVETAFGTGELFF
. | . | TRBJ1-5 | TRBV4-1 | TGCGCCAGCAGCCAAGGCGACATTAGCAATCAGCCCCAGCATTTT | CASSQGDISNQPQHF
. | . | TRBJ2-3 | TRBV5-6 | TGTGCCAGCAGCTCCATGGTCTTAGATACGCAGTATTTT | CASSSMVLDTQYF
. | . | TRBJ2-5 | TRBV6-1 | TGTGCCAGCAGTCTCGCACACCAAGAGACCCAGTACTTC | CASSLAHQETQYF
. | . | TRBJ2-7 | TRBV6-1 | TGTGCCAGCAGTTTCCGTTCCTACGAGCAGTACTTC | CASSFRSYEQYF
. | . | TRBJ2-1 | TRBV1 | TGCACCAGCAGCCGATTTGGGGTCGCCCTCCCCAATGAGCAGTTCTTC | CTSSRFGVALPNEQFF
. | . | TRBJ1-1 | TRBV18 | TGTGCCAGCTCGGGAGACCAAGGGAACCCTGAAGCTTTCTTT | CASSGDQGNPEAFF
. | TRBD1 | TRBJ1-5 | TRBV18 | TGTGCCAGCTCACCAGGGACAGGAATGGATCAGCCCCAGCATTTT | CASSPGTGMDQPQHF
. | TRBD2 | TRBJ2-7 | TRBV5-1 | TGCGCCAGCAGCAACCCCGGGACTAGCGCGTCCTACGAGCAGTACTTC | CASSNPGTSASYEQYF
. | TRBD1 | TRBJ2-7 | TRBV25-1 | TGTGCCAGCAGTGAACAACAGGGGCCTTCCCTCTCCTACGAGCAGTACTTC | CASSEQQGPSLSYEQYF
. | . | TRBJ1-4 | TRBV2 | TGTGCCAGCAGTGAAGCGGAACAGGGAGGGAAAGAAAAACTGTTTTTT | CASSEAEQGGKEKLFF
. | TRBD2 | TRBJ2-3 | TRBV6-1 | TGTGCCAGCAGTGGGCAAGCGGGAGTTGTAGATACGCAGTATTTT | CASSGQAGVVDTQYF
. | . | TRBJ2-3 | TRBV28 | TGTGCCAGCCACCCGGCAGGGGTCCTTCCCCCAGATACGCAGTATTTT | CASHPAGVLPPDTQYF
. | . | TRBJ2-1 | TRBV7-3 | TGTGCCAGCAGTTTAGGGACCTCTAGGAACAATGAGCAGTTCTTC | CASSLGTSRNNEQFF
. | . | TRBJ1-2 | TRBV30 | TGTGCCTGGAGTGCTACAGGGCAGTATGGCTACACCTTC | CAWSATGQYGYTF
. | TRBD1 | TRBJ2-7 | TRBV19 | TGTGCCAGTAGTCCTTTGACAGGGCCCGAGCAGTACTTC | CASSPLTGPEQYF
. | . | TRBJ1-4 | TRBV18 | TGTGCCAGCTCACCAGGGCTCACTAATGAAAAACTGTTTTTT | CASSPGLTNEKLFF
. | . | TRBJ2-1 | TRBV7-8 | TGTGCCAGCAGCTTAGTTTGGCGGGATAGCTCCTACAATGAGCAGTTCTTC | CASSLVWRDSSYNEQFF
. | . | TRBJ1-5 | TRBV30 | TGTGCCTGGAGTGTCCAGGGAAATCAGCCCCAGCATTTT | CAWSVQGNQPQHF
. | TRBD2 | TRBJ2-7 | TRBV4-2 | TGTGCCAGCAGCCTACTAGCGACGAGGAGCTCCTACGAGCAGTACTTC | CASSLLATRSSYEQYF
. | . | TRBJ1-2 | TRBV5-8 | TGTGCCAGCAGCTTGGACAGGCCAGGCTACACCTTC | CASSLDRPGYTF
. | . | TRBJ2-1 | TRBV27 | TGTGCCAGCAGTCCATGGACTCGCTCCTCCTACAATGAGCAGTTCTTC | CASSPWTRSSYNEQFF
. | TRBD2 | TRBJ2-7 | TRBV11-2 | TGTGCCAGCAGCTTAGTACTAGCGGGACTCTACGAGCAGTACTTC | CASSLVLAGLYEQYF
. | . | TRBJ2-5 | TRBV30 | TGTGCCTGGAGTAACAGAGAGACCCAGTACTTC | CAWSNRETQYF
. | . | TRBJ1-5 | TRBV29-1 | TGCAGCGTTGGTTGGGATCAGCCCCAGCATTTT | CSVGWDQPQHF
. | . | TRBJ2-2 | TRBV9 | TGTGCCAGCAGCGTGCAAGGGGACACCGGGGAGCTGTTTTTT | CASSVQGDTGELFF
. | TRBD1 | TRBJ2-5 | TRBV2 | TGTGCCAGCAGTGAATTGGGACAGGGGACGGGCCAGTACTTC | CASSELGQGTGQYF
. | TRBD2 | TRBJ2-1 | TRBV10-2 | TGCGCCAGCATGACGGGAGGAAATTACAATGAGCAGTTCTTC | CASMTGGNYNEQFF